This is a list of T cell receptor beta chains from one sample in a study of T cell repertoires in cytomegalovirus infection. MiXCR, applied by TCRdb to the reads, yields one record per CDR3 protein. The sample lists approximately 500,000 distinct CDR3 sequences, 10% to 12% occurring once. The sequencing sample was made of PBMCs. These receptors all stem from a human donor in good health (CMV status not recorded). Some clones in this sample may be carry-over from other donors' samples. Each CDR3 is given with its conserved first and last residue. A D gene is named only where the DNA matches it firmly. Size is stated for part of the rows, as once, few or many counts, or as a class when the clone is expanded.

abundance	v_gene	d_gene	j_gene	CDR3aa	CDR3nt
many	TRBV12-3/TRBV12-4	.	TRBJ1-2	CASSLIQRNGYTF	TGTGCCAGCAGTTTAATACAGCGGAATGGCTACACCTTC
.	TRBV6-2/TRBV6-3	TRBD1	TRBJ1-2	CASSRTGKNYGYTF	TGTGCCAGCAGTCGGACAGGGAAGAACTATGGCTACACCTTC
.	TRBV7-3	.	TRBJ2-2	CASSLGSLNTGELFF	TGTGCCAGCAGCTTAGGCAGCTTGAACACCGGGGAGCTGTTTTTT
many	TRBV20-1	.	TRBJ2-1	CSATGLGVEQFF	TGCAGTGCCACCGGACTGGGGGTTGAGCAGTTCTTC
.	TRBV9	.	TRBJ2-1	CASKGPTPRDEQFF	TGTGCCAGCAAAGGACCTACCCCTAGGGATGAGCAGTTCTTC
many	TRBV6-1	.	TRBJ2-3	CASTQPKTDTQYF	TGTGCCAGCACCCAACCGAAAACAGATACGCAGTATTTT
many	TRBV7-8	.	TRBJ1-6	CASSLRDYNSPLHF	TGTGCCAGCAGCCTCAGGGACTATAATTCACCCCTCCACTTT
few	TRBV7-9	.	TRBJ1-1	CASTAGAENTEAFF	TGTGCCAGCACCGCGGGGGCGGAGAACACTGAAGCTTTCTTT
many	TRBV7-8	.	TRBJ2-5	CASSMHSGTEIRGQAGALQETQYF	TGTGCCAGCAGCATGCACTCCGGGACAGAGATTCGAGGCCAGGCGGGAGCCCTCCAAGAGACCCAGTACTTC
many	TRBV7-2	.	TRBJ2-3	CASSLVWGGLGDTQYF	TGTGCCAGCAGCTTAGTGTGGGGGGGGCTAGGAGATACGCAGTATTTT
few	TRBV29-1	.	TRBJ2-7	CSVVAPLRGGEQYF	TGCAGCGTTGTTGCTCCCCTCAGGGGGGGTGAGCAGTACTTC
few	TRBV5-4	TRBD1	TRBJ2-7	CASSSGTDLAYEQYF	TGTGCCAGCAGCTCAGGGACAGACTTAGCCTACGAGCAGTACTTC
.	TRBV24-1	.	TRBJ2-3	CATSDSRDFSTDTQYF	TGTGCCACCAGTGATTCCAGGGACTTTAGCACAGATACGCAGTATTTT
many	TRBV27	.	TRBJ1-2	CASSNGGAGGYTF	TGTGCCAGCAGCAACGGGGGGGCCGGTGGCTACACCTTC
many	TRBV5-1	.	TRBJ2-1	CASSLAAGGSYNEQFF	TGCGCCAGCAGCTTGGCGGCAGGGGGGTCCTACAATGAGCAGTTCTTC
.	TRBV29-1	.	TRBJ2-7	CSPVPFGQCYEQYF	TGCAGCCCTGTCCCGTTCGGACAGTGCTACGAGCAGTACTTC